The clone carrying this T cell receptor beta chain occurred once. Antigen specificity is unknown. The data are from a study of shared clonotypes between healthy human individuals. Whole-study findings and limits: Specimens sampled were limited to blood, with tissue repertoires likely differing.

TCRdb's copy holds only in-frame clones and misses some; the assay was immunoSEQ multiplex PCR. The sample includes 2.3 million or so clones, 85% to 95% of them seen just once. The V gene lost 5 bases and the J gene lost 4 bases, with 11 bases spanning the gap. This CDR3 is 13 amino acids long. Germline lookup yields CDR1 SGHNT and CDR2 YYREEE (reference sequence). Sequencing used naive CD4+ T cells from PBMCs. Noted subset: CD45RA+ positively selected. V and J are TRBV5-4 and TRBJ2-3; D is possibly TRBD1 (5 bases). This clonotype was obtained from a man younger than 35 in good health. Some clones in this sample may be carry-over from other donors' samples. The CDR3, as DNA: TGTGCCAGCAGTCAATCAGGGCCAGATACGCAGTATTTT. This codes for CASSQSGPDTQYF. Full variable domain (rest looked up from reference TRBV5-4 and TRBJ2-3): ETGVTQSPTHLIKTRGQQVTLRCSSQSGHNTVSWYQQALGQGPQFIFQYYREEENGRGNFPPRFSGLQFPNYSSELNVNALELDDSALYLCASSQSGPDTQYFGPGTRLTVL.